Shown below are 11 T cell receptor beta chains from a single sample sequenced in a study of shared clonotypes between healthy human individuals. Positive CCR7 selection of CD45RO-negative cells yielded the naive CD8 cells, and terminally differentiated effector memory CD45RA+ cells were excluded. The assay was immunoSEQ multiplex PCR, and TCRdb's table has in-frame clones only and misses some. The profile shows 550,000 to 750,000 clones, 92% of them singletons. Sequenced input: naive CD8+ T cells sorted from blood. Receptor source: a man aged 25 to 45 in good health.

V and J are TRBV7-9 and TRBJ2-2; D may be TRBD1 (6 bases). The V end was cut by 4 bases, the J end by 7 bases, with 25 bases between. The CDR3 has 18 residues. Germline assignment: CDR1 SEHNR and CDR2 FQNEAQ (reference sequence). CDR3 protein: CASSYLILTTGRGGELFF. DNA of the CDR3: TGTGCCAGCAGCTATTTGATACTTACCACAGGGCGAGGCGGGGAGCTGTTTTTT.

About this clone: At one of its ends the junction is not consistent with the germline gene, which may arise from a read error. The chain employs TRBV7-7 and TRBJ2-7; TRBD2 matches 8 bases. The CDR3 is 13 residues long. From germline, CDR1 is SSHAT and CDR2 FNYEAQ (reference sequence). CDR3 residues: CASSLGTRGEQYF. The CDR3 region has the DNA TGTGCTAGCAGCTTAGGGACTAGAGGGGAGCAGTACTTC.

This clone was detected once. The rearrangement joins TRBV15 to TRBJ2-3; D might be TRBD2 (5 bases). Trimming took 2 bases from V and 4 from J, leaving 19 bases between them. CDR1 is LNHNV and CDR2 is YYDKDF in the germline V gene (reference sequence). The CDR3 runs to 17 residues. The chain's CDR3 is CATSRTAAGNLADTQYF. As DNA, the CDR3 is TGTGCCACCAGCAGAACAGCGGCCGGGAACCTAGCAGATACGCAGTATTTT.

The chain links TRBV4-3 to TRBJ2-7; a weak D match, TRBD1 (6 bases). Trimming shortened V by 0 bases and J by 3 bases, and 15 bases separated the two germline ends. This CDR3 region has 16 residues. Looked up from germline, CDR1 is LGHNA and CDR2 is YSLEER. Here the CDR3 reads CASSQDYRELDYEQYF. The CDR3 nucleotides read TGCGCCAGCAGCCAAGATTACAGGGAGCTAGACTACGAGCAGTACTTC.

The rearrangement links TRBV5-4 to TRBJ2-1, with a weak D call TRBD2 (6 bases). Germline assignment: CDR1 SGHNT and CDR2 YYREEE (reference sequence). The V end was cut by 0 bases, the J end by 7 bases, with 14 bases between. The CDR3 consists of 15 residues. CDR3 amino acids: CASSLDGSLGNEQFF. CDR3 DNA: TGTGCCAGCAGCTTGGACGGGAGTTTGGGGAATGAGCAGTTCTTC. The complete variable domain, with remaining parts taken from reference TRBV5-4 and TRBJ2-1, reads ETGVTQSPTHLIKTRGQQVTLRCSSQSGHNTVSWYQQALGQGPQFIFQYYREEENGRGNFPPRFSGLQFPNYSSELNVNALELDDSALYLCASSLDGSLGNEQFFGPGTRLTVL.

The rearrangement joins TRBV19 to TRBJ2-7; D may be TRBD2 (5 bases). The CDR3 runs 13 residues. Per the germline V gene, CDR1 is LNHDA and CDR2 is SQIVND (reference sequence). V was clipped by 7 bases and J by 2 bases, with 12 bases between them. CDR3 nucleotides: TGTGCCAGTATAGATGACGGGACCTACGAGCAGTACTTC. This translates into CASIDDGTYEQYF.

Here the CDR3 reads CASSLFHTDTQYF. DNA of the CDR3: TGTGCCAGCAGTTTATTCCACACAGATACGCAGTATTTT. The V gene is TRBV27, the J gene TRBJ2-3; D is unresolved. Between the trimmed V and J ends, which lost 1 base and 2 bases, there was a span of 4 bases. The CDR3 length is 13 residues. The germline V gene encodes CDR1 MNHEY and CDR2 SMNVEV (reference sequence).

The chain joins TRBV7-8 to TRBJ2-7, with no clear D. V was shortened by 0 bases and J by 4 bases, with 4 bases between the two germline ends. CDR1 SGHVS and CDR2 FQNEAQ come from the germline V gene. This CDR3 contains 12 residues. The CDR3 loop is CASSLAVYEQYF. The CDR3 DNA reads TGTGCCAGCAGCTTAGCCGTTTACGAGCAGTACTTC.

The chain couples TRBV7-9 to TRBJ1-3; D not certain. In germline, CDR1 is SEHNR, CDR2 FQNEAQ (reference sequence). The CDR3 spans 12 residues. The ends were cut back, 5 bases at V and 4 bases at J, with 6 bases in the middle. The CDR3 spells CASSDTGNTIYF. CDR3 in DNA: TGTGCCAGCAGCGACACGGGAAACACCATATATTTT.

The genes are TRBV27 and TRBJ2-1; 7 bases are shared with TRBD2. Germline CDR1 and CDR2: MNHEY and SMNVEV (reference sequence). The J segment lost 3 bases and the V segment lost 2 bases, leaving 4 bases of the junction unmatched. This CDR3 has 15 amino acids. The DNA for the CDR3 is TGTGCCAGCAGTTTAGCGGGGGAGTTCTACAATGAGCAGTTCTTC. It is translated as CASSLAGEFYNEQFF.

The chain employs TRBV11-2 and TRBJ2-2; tentatively, D is TRBD1 (6 bases). The CDR3 is 14 amino acids. Germline values: CDR1 SGHAT, CDR2 FQNNGV. Trimming removed 5 bases from V and 5 bases from J, with 12 bases in between. In DNA, the CDR3 is TGTGCCAGCAGCACAGGGACCGGGACCGGGGAGCTGTTTTTT. Its translation is CASSTGTGTGELFF.